These 27 T cell receptor beta chains were all obtained from the same sample, sequenced in a study of cytomegalovirus exposure and HLA in healthy donors. Sequencing was performed with immunoSEQ multiplex PCR; in TCRdb, only in-frame clones are kept and a portion is missing. The table includes 90,000 to 150,000 clones, over 75% detected once. Sequenced sample: PBMCs. Receptor source: a woman under 30 in good health and CMV-seropositive.

The J gene is TRBJ1-5, the V gene TRBV11-3; perhaps TRBD1 as D (5 bases). Trimming removed 5 bases from V and 0 bases from J, with 20 bases in between. There are 18 residues in the CDR3. Germline V lookup: CDR1 SGHNT, CDR2 YENEEA. The CDR3, as DNA: TGTGCCAGCAGCACTAAGGGAACCAGGGATGATAGCAATCAGCCCCAGCATTTT. Its translation: CASSTKGTRDDSNQPQHF.

This rearrangement joins TRBV6-5 to TRBJ2-3; D perhaps matches TRBD1 (5 bases). The germline CDR1 and CDR2 sequences are MNHEY and SVGAGI. This CDR3 region has 15 residues. The germline V and J ends were trimmed by 10 bases and 4 bases, with 21 bases remaining between them. The CDR3 loop is CATQGWETGPDTQYF. The CDR3 bases are TGTGCCACCCAAGGATGGGAAACAGGCCCAGATACGCAGTATTTT.

The chain couples TRBV4-2 to TRBJ2-7, with 8 bases that match TRBD2. The length of the CDR3 is 19 residues. In germline, CDR1 is LGHNA, CDR2 YNFKEQ. The V gene end was trimmed by 0 bases and the J gene end by 2 bases; junction bases not matched to a gene: 15. CDR3 nucleotide sequence: TGTGCCAGCAGCCAAGATCGGCCGGGAGGGCCATTTCAGGCCTACGAGCAGTACTTC. Encoded protein: CASSQDRPGGPFQAYEQYF.

The chain links TRBV6-1 to TRBJ1-1; perhaps TRBD1 as D (6 bases). Trimming took off 3 bases at V and 0 bases at J, with 11 bases between the two ends. Germline values: CDR1 MNHNS, CDR2 SASEGT. CDR3 size: 15 residues. As DNA, the CDR3 is TGTGCCAGCAGTGACAGGGGACGCGTGAACACTGAAGCTTTCTTT. It specifies CASSDRGRVNTEAFF.

This rearrangement joins TRBV6-1 to TRBJ2-7; 12 bases agree with TRBD2. The CDR3 has 18 residues. The germline CDR1 and CDR2 sequences are MNHNS and SASEGT. V was pared by 3 bases and J by 0 bases, with 9 bases of the junction left unmatched. The CDR3 reads CASSDDLRLAGASYEQYF. CDR3 nucleotide sequence: TGTGCCAGCAGTGACGATCTTCGACTAGCGGGGGCCTCCTACGAGCAGTACTTC.

The count of this clone is one. V usage is TRBV6-5 and J usage is TRBJ2-7, with 7 nucleotides matching TRBD1. The CDR3 covers 12 residues. From germline, CDR1 is MNHEY and CDR2 SVGAGI. Losses at the gene ends were 5 bases for V and 4 bases for J; bases not matched to a gene: 2. The chain's CDR3 is CASSKQGYEQYF. The CDR3 DNA reads TGTGCCAGCAGTAAACAGGGGTACGAGCAGTACTTC.

This chain links TRBV18 with TRBJ1-2; D perhaps matches TRBD1 (6 bases). Germline V gene lookup returns CDR1 KGHSH and CDR2 LQKENI. V was cut by 1 base and J by 4 bases, with 10 bases left in between. This CDR3 spans 14 amino acids. CDR3 sequence (DNA): TGTGCCAGCTCACCACGGGCGGACAGCTATGGCTACACCTTC. Translated, it gives CASSPRADSYGYTF. Supplemented by reference TRBV18 and TRBJ1-2, the full variable domain reads NAGVMQNPRHLVRRRGQEARLRCSPMKGHSHVYWYRQLPEEGLKFMVYLQKENIIDESGMPKERFSAEFPKEGPSILRIQQVVRGDSAAYFCASSPRADSYGYTFGSGTRLTVV.

The chain links TRBV4-3 to TRBJ1-2, with 9 bases aligning to TRBD1. Per germline, CDR1 LGHNA and CDR2 YSLEER. With 3 bases clipped from V and 2 bases from J, the junction kept 7 bases outside the gene matches. The CDR3 length is 16 residues. CDR3 coding DNA: TGCGCCAGCAGCCATCCCCAAGGACAGGGGAACTATGGCTACACCTTC. Translating it yields CASSHPQGQGNYGYTF.

V usage is TRBV27 and J usage is TRBJ1-4, with a possible D match to TRBD1 (5 bases). The ends were cut back, 0 bases at V and 2 bases at J, with 19 bases in the middle. CDR1 and CDR2 from the germline V gene are MNHEY and SMNVEV (reference sequence). The CDR3 is made up of 19 amino acids. The CDR3 DNA sequence: TGTGCCAGCAGTTTATCGGCAGGGTCTATCATCGGTACTAATGAAAAACTGTTTTTT. Protein product: CASSLSAGSIIGTNEKLFF.

This clone has just one count. The V and J genes are TRBV7-2 and TRBJ2-3, with TRBD2 matching over 14 bases. This CDR3 region has 17 residues. Germline CDR1 is SGHTA and CDR2 is FQGNSA. J gave up 6 bases and V 4 bases, and 9 bases lay outside the gene matches. CDR3 sequence: CASSSGTSGSWMDTQYF. CDR3 bases: TGTGCCAGCAGCTCGGGGACTAGCGGGAGTTGGATGGATACGCAGTATTTT.

In its sample, this clone was seen a few times. This chain links TRBV5-6 with TRBJ2-5; possible D gene TRBD2, 7 bases. Per germline, CDR1 SGHDT and CDR2 YYEEEE. V lost 4 bases and J lost 5, with 21 bases in between. There are 16 residues in the CDR3. The chain's CDR3 is CASSAGAKAARETQYF. DNA of the CDR3: TGTGCCAGCAGCGCGGGGGCAAAGGCGGCTCGGGAGACCCAGTACTTC.

The rearrangement joins TRBV18 to TRBJ2-7; 8 positions agree with TRBD1. Trimming removed 3 bases from V and 6 bases from J; junction bases left unmatched: 7. Germline V CDR1 and CDR2: KGHSH, LQKENI. There are 14 residues in the CDR3. Here the CDR3 reads CASSPQRQGTEQYF. CDR3 in DNA: TGTGCCAGCTCACCCCAAAGACAGGGGACCGAGCAGTACTTC.

The sample holds a few counts of this clone. The chain uses TRBV15 and TRBJ1-2; a weak D match, TRBD1 (5 bases). The CDR3 is 16 residues long. The V end lost 1 base, the J end lost 4 bases, and 16 bases lay between the germline ends. CDR1 is LNHNV, CDR2 YYDKDF, per germline (reference sequence). The CDR3 bases are TGTGCCACCAGCAGAGTCCGTGACTTCAGGGTCTATGGCTACACCTTC. Translated, it gives CATSRVRDFRVYGYTF.

In its sample, this clone was seen a few times. The rearrangement uses TRBV6-6 and TRBJ1-4, with TRBD1 matching over 11 bases. With V trimmed by 6 bases and J by 6 bases, 3 bases remained unmatched. The CDR3 covers 14 residues. Germline values: CDR1 MNHNY, CDR2 SVGAGI (reference sequence). The CDR3 here is CASRSGQGDEKLFF. In DNA form, the CDR3 reads TGTGCCAGCAGATCGGGACAGGGGGATGAAAAACTGTTTTTT.

This chain links TRBV4-2 with TRBJ1-2; D is perhaps TRBD1 (5 bases). The ends were cut back, 4 bases at V and 7 bases at J, with 16 bases in the middle. Germline loops: CDR1 LGHNA, CDR2 YNFKEQ. This CDR3 region has 14 residues. The DNA of the CDR3 is TGTGCCAGCAGCCCGGTCGGGGGAGCGGGTGGCTACACCTTC. The encoded protein is CASSPVGGAGGYTF.

V gene TRBV7-3 combines with J gene TRBJ1-1; D not certain. The CDR3 consists of 14 residues. Germline V gives CDR1 SGHTA, CDR2 FQGTGA. The V gene lost 2 bases and the J gene lost 5 bases, with 12 bases spanning the gap. The CDR3 DNA follows: TGTGCCAGCAGCTTAGTTCCTGCCGGGACTGAAGCTTTCTTT. This translates into CASSLVPAGTEAFF.

This chain uses TRBV7-3 with TRBJ2-7; 9 bases match TRBD2. Looked up from germline, CDR1 is SGHTA and CDR2 is FQGTGA. Trimming took 5 bases from V and 6 from J; bases not matched to a gene: 14. The CDR3 is made up of 16 amino acids. CDR3 coding DNA: TGTGCCAGCAGCCCTGCTGAGCGGGGGGCCTTCGCCGAGCAGTACTTC. This sequence encodes CASSPAERGAFAEQYF. Full variable domain (missing parts from reference TRBV7-3 and TRBJ2-7): GAGVSQTPSNKVTEKGKYVELRCDPISGHTALYWYRQSLGQGPEFLIYFQGTGAADDSGLPNDRFFAVRPEGSVSTLKIQRTERGDSAVYLCASSPAERGAFAEQYFGPGTRLTVT.

This rearrangement joins TRBV4-3 to TRBJ2-7; 8 bases align to TRBD1. This CDR3 is built from 13 residues. CDR1 and CDR2 (germline): LGHNA, YSLEER. Unmatched junction bases numbered 4, after V lost 4 bases and J lost 5 bases. The CDR3 region has the DNA TGCGCCAGCAGCCCCTTACAGGGGGACGAGCAGTACTTC. Translation gives CASSPLQGDEQYF.

This clone was seen a few times. The CDR3 sequence: CASSPSRGPQETQYF. CDR3 sequence (DNA): TGTGCCAGCTCACCGTCCAGGGGGCCCCAAGAGACCCAGTACTTC. The J gene is TRBJ2-5, the V gene TRBV18, with 8 bases matching TRBD1. Trimming cost V 3 bases and J 1 base; bases outside gene matches: 4. Looked up from germline, CDR1 is KGHSH and CDR2 is LQKENI. The CDR3 runs 15 residues.

This chain's CDR3 is CATNRGIPEAFF. CDR3 coding DNA: TGTGCCACCAATCGAGGGATTCCTGAAGCTTTCTTT. The chain recombines TRBV6-6 with TRBJ1-1, with no clear D. The CDR3 runs 12 residues. Germline V gene data show CDR1 as MNHNY and CDR2 as SVGAGI (reference sequence). V lost 10 bases and J lost 6, with 15 bases in between.

Only one count was recorded for this clone. V is TRBV7-3 and J is TRBJ2-2; tentative D call: TRBD2 (6 bases). Germline values: CDR1 SGHTA, CDR2 FQGTGA. This CDR3 comprises 16 residues. Trimming removed 5 bases from V and 4 bases from J, with 17 bases in between. The chain's CDR3 is CASSPTGGLSTGELFF. CDR3 nucleotide sequence: TGTGCCAGCAGCCCTACCGGGGGATTGAGCACCGGGGAGCTGTTTTTT.

This rearrangement joins TRBV15 to TRBJ1-6; D uncertain. Trimming pared 0 bases from V and 4 bases from J, leaving 16 bases between. The CDR3 has 18 amino acids. Germline lookup yields CDR1 LNHNV and CDR2 YYDKDF (reference sequence). The chain's CDR3 is CATSRDHRGCSYNSPLHF. The CDR3 bases are TGTGCCACCAGCAGAGATCATCGAGGGTGTTCTTATAATTCACCCCTCCACTTT.

The chain is built from TRBV7-9 and TRBJ2-7, with 8 bases that match TRBD2. V lost 1 base to trimming and J lost 4 bases; unmatched junction nucleotides: 12. CDR1 and CDR2 from the germline V gene are SEHNR and FQNEAQ (reference sequence). This CDR3 has 17 amino acids. The CDR3, as DNA: TGTGCCAGCAGCTTAGTGGCTCCTAGCGGGTTTGCATACGAGCAGTACTTC. Residues: CASSLVAPSGFAYEQYF.

The chain couples TRBV29-1 to TRBJ2-7; 8 nucleotides agree with TRBD1. The CDR3 sequence is 13 residues long. V lost 7 bases and J lost 5; bases outside the gene matches: 10. Germline V gene lookup returns CDR1 SQVTM and CDR2 ANQGSEA. The CDR3 is CSAVKTGGNEQYF. CDR3 coding DNA: TGCAGCGCCGTCAAAACAGGGGGTAACGAGCAGTACTTC.

The chain links TRBV7-9 to TRBJ2-1, with D possibly being TRBD1 (6 bases). V dropped 1 base and J dropped 8 bases, with 9 bases sitting between them. The CDR3 extends over 13 amino acids. CDR1 is SEHNR and CDR2 is FQNEAQ in the germline V gene (reference sequence). The CDR3 loop reads CASSLGRGYEQFF. CDR3 in DNA: TGTGCCAGCAGCTTAGGCAGGGGCTATGAGCAGTTCTTC.

V is TRBV7-9 and J is TRBJ2-3; 8 nucleotides match TRBD2. CDR3 length: 17 amino acids. Trimming removed 2 bases from V and 1 base from J; junction bases left unmatched: 8. Germline V gives CDR1 SEHNR, CDR2 FQNEAQ (reference sequence). The chain's CDR3 is CASSLPLGGDGTDTQYF. CDR3 nucleotides: TGTGCCAGCAGCTTACCGCTCGGGGGGGACGGCACAGATACGCAGTATTTT.

The chain links TRBV7-2 to TRBJ2-2, with D maybe TRBD2 (5 bases). Germline V gene data show CDR1 as SGHTA and CDR2 as FQGNSA. The CDR3 is 15 residues long. V was shortened by 1 base and J by 6 bases, with 12 bases between the two germline ends. The CDR3: CASSLVGNVAGELFF. In DNA, the CDR3 is TGTGCCAGCAGCTTAGTCGGGAATGTCGCCGGGGAGCTGTTTTTT. The full variable domain, its missing parts supplied by reference TRBV7-2 and TRBJ2-2, is GAGVSQSPSNKVTEKGKDVELRCDPISGHTALYWYRQSLGQGLEFLIYFQGNSAPDKSGLPSDRFSAERTGGSVSTLTIQRTQQEDSAVYLCASSLVGNVAGELFFGEGSRLTVL.